This TCR beta chain came from a study of blood T cell repertoires in COVID-19. Study-wide context: The samples span acute and convalescent COVID-19 from the United States, Italy and Spain. The analysed material was cDNA or gDNA that came from T cells, B-cell-depleted T cells, or PBMCs.

In the authors' methods: The authors estimated nucleated cell counts from reference gene primer amplification. Produced via immunoSEQ multiplex PCR; TCRdb's table is partial and in-frame only. D and trimming were read from the DNA, whereas the V and J calls and clone size are those reported in that table. The sample lists around 110,000 clones, less than 95% occurring once. This CDR3 contains 16 residues. Trimming cost V 1 base and J 4 bases, with 13 bases left between them. Germline V CDR1 and CDR2: SEHNR, FQNEAQ (reference sequence). The sample was peripheral blood. The clonotype was recovered from a human donor with active COVID-19. The donor label of this sample is uncertain. V usage is TRBV7-9 and J usage is TRBJ2-2, with a tentative D call TRBD2 (6 bases). CDR3 residues: CASSLVGSRTTGELFF. The CDR3, as DNA: TGTGCCAGCAGCTTAGTCGGGAGTCGGACCACCGGGGAGCTGTTTTTT.